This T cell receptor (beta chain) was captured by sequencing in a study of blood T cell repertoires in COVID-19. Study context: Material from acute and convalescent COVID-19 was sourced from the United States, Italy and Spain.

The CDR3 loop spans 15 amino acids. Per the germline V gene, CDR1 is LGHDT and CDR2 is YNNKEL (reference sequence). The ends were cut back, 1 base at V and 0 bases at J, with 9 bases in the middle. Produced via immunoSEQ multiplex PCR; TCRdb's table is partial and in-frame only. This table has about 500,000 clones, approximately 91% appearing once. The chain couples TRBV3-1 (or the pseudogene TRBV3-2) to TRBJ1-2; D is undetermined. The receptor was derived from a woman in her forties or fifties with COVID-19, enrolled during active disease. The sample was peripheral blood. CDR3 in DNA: TGTGCCAGCAGCCAAGGACGGGGAGCTAACTATGGCTACACCTTC. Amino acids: CASSQGRGANYGYTF.